This TCR beta chain was sequenced for a study of cytomegalovirus exposure and HLA in healthy donors. The overall study: There were about 85 million unique TCRs (from HLA-typed donors) in an early data release.

As for this clone: Its matching antigen is unknown.

PCR involved 60 Vbeta and 13 Jbeta primers. The repertoire was sequenced with immunoSEQ multiplex PCR; TCRdb's copy has only in-frame clones and lacks some. The repertoire holds roughly 130,000 clones, with 65% to 90% as singletons. Study-wide results and limits: In an earlier analysis, in roughly 600 donors, most V segments appeared productive either ~87% or ~30% of the time. In the analysis, some V segments, TRBV6-2 and TRBV6-3 included, were excluded as indistinguishable. TCR beta chains numbering roughly 150 were designated cytomegalovirus-associated.

This CDR3 is built from 15 residues. Looked up from germline, CDR1 is LNHDA and CDR2 is SQIVND (reference sequence). V shed 10 bases and J 1 base; nucleotides not matched to a gene: 8. The TCR comes from a male donor in good health and CMV-seropositive. The chain carries TRBV19 and TRBJ2-3, with TRBD2 matching over 10 bases. The sequencing sample was made of PBMCs. In DNA form, the CDR3 reads TGTGCCACCGGGGGGCTAGCGGGGGGCACAGATACGCAGTATTTT. Its protein is CATGGLAGGTDTQYF.